The present T cell receptor beta chain was sequenced within a study of Graves' ophthalmopathy and Graves' hyperthyroidism. Looking at the study overall: Peripheral blood samples were taken at initial diagnosis, before any treatment.

In this sample, this clonotype turned up many times. As yet, its antigen is unknown. The authors amplified TCR beta CDR3 regions, and they did so from RNA transcripts for repertoire sequencing. In the first round, RT-PCR was carried out with HTBI primers, and a multiplex PCR formed the second round. TCRdb passed the multiplex PCR reads through MiXCR, listing each CDR3 protein once. The table shows 740,000 or so distinct CDR3 sequences, with 40% occurring only once. General study findings and limits: A 13-signature model separated ophthalmopathy from stable hyperthyroidism, reaching 85% to 90% sensitivity and under 82% specificity cross-validated.

V lost 5 bases to trimming and J lost 5 bases; unmatched junction nucleotides: 7. The length of the CDR3 is 16 residues. Germline V CDR1 and CDR2: SGHAT, FQDESV (reference sequence). The sequence was collected from an adult man with Graves' ophthalmopathy. The sequenced material came from peripheral blood. The chain combines TRBV11-1 with TRBJ2-5; 14 positions match TRBD2. CDR3 nucleotides: TGTGCCAGCAGCGCGGGACTAGCGGGAGTTACGGAGACCCAGTACTTC. This sequence encodes CASSAGLAGVTETQYF.